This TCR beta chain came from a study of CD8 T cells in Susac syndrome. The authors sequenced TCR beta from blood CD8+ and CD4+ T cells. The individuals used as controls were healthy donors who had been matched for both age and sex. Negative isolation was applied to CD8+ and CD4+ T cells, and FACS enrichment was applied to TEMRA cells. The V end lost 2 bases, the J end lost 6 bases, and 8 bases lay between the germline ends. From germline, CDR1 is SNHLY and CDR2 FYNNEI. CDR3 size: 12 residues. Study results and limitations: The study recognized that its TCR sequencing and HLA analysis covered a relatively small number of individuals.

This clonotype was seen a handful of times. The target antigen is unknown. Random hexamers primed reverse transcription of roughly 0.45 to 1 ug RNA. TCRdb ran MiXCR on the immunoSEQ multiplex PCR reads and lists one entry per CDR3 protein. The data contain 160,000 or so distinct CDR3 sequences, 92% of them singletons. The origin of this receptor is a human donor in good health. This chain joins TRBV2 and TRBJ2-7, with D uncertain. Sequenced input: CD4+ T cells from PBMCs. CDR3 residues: CASSETSVEQYF. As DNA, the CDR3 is TGTGCCAGCAGTGAAACAAGCGTCGAGCAGTACTTC.